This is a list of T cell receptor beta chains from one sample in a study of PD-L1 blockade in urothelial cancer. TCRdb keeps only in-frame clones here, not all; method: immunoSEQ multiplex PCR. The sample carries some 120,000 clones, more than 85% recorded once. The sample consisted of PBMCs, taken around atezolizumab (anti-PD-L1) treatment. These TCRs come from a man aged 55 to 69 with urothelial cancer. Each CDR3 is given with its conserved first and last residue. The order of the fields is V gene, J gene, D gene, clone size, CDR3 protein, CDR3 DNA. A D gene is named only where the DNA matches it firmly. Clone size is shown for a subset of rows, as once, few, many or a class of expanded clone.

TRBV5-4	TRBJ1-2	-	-	CASSWGGNYGYTF	TGTGCCAGCAGCTGGGGGGGGAACTATGGCTACACCTTC
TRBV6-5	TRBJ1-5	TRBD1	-	CASSTGQGKVPQHF	TGTGCCAGCAGTACGGGACAGGGAAAAGTGCCCCAGCATTTT
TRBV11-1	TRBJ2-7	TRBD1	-	CASSPGGTGSYEQYF	TGTGCCAGCAGTCCCGGGGGGACAGGGTCCTACGAGCAGTACTTC
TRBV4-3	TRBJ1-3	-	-	CASSQDRGESGNTIYF	TGCGCCAGCAGCCAAGATCGGGGAGAGTCTGGAAACACCATATATTTT
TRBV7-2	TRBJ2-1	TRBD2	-	CASTLAGGLNEQFF	TGTGCCAGCACTTTAGCGGGGGGACTCAATGAGCAGTTCTTC
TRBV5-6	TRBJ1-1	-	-	CASSLMLLTPTEAFF	TGTGCCAGCAGCTTGATGTTACTTACGCCCACTGAAGCTTTCTTT
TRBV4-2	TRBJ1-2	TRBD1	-	CASSQTDRIDYGYTF	TGTGCCAGCAGCCAAACGGACAGGATTGACTATGGCTACACCTTC
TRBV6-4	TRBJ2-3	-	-	CASSDCPPVRDSGSTDTQYF	TGTGCCAGCAGTGATTGCCCCCCGGTCCGGGACTCCGGGAGTACAGATACGCAGTATTTT
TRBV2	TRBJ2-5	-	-	CASILRGGPQETQYF	TGTGCCAGCATATTGAGGGGGGGACCCCAAGAGACCCAGTACTTC
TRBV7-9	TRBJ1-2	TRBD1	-	CASSPKTGQGAGYTF	TGTGCCAGCAGCCCCAAGACGGGACAGGGGGCTGGCTACACCTTC
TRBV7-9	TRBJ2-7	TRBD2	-	CASSPGGRGGFRSEQYF	TGTGCCAGCAGCCCCGGGGGGCGGGGGGGCTTTCGTAGCGAGCAGTACTTC
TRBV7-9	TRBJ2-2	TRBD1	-	CASSFFSGTGNTGELFF	TGTGCCAGCAGCTTTTTCTCCGGGACAGGGAACACCGGGGAGCTGTTTTTT
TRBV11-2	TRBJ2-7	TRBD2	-	CASRRLAGGPSEQYF	TGTGCCAGCAGAAGACTAGCGGGAGGGCCTAGCGAGCAGTACTTC
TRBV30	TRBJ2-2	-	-	CAWSALGTGELFF	TGTGCCTGGAGTGCCCTAGGCACCGGGGAGCTGTTTTTT
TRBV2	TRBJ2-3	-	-	CASSEILALSDTQYF	TGTGCCAGCAGTGAGATTCTAGCTCTGTCAGATACGCAGTATTTT
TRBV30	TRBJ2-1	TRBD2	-	CAWSGLALGEQFF	TGTGCCTGGAGTGGACTAGCGCTGGGTGAGCAGTTCTTC
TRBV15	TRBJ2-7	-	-	CATSPGVDGSYEQYF	TGTGCCACCAGCCCGGGGGTGGACGGCTCCTACGAGCAGTACTTC
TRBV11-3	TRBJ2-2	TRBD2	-	CASSLDGGGDTGELFF	TGTGCCAGCAGCTTGGACGGGGGAGGGGACACCGGGGAGCTGTTTTTT
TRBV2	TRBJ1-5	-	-	CASKEGLYSNQPQHF	TGTGCCAGCAAGGAGGGACTTTATAGCAATCAGCCCCAGCATTTT
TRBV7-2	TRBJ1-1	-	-	CASSLSKNTEAFF	TGTGCCAGCAGCTTATCCAAGAACACTGAAGCTTTCTTT
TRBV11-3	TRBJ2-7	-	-	CASSIGGDSYEQYF	TGTGCCAGCAGCATAGGGGGGGACTCCTACGAGCAGTACTTC
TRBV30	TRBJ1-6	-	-	CAWILRGSYNSPLHF	TGTGCCTGGATCCTAAGGGGTTCCTATAATTCACCCCTCCACTTT
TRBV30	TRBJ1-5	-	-	CAWSDRVSNQPQHF	TGTGCCTGGAGTGACAGGGTTAGCAATCAGCCCCAGCATTTT
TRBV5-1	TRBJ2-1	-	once	CASSFSDREYNEQFF	TGCGCCAGCAGCTTTTCGGACAGAGAATACAATGAGCAGTTCTTC
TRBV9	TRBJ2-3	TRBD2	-	CASSVVIGTSGGTDTQYF	TGTGCCAGCAGCGTAGTTATTGGGACTAGCGGGGGCACAGATACGCAGTATTTT
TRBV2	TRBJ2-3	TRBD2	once	CASRLAGGETQYF	TGTGCCAGCCGACTAGCGGGAGGGGAGACGCAGTATTTT
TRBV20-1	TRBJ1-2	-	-	CSAQGSYGYTF	TGCAGTGCACAGGGAAGCTATGGCTACACCTTC
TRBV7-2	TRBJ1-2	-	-	CASSSNTGNYGYTF	TGTGCCAGCAGCTCCAACACAGGGAACTATGGCTACACCTTC
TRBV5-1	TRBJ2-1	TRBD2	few	CASRGTSGGGGEQFF	TGCGCCAGCAGGGGGACTAGCGGGGGAGGGGGTGAGCAGTTCTTC
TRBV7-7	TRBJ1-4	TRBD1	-	CASSLAGGGPRELFF	TGTGCTAGCAGCTTAGCAGGGGGCGGACCGCGAGAACTGTTTTTT
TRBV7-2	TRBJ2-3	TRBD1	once	CASRDGKGGLADTQYF	TGTGCCAGCCGGGACGGGAAAGGGGGCCTAGCAGATACGCAGTATTTT
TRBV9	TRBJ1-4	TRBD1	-	CASSEGDRASWNEKLFF	TGTGCCAGCAGCGAGGGGGACAGGGCGAGTTGGAATGAAAAACTGTTTTTT
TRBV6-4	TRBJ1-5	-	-	CASSAYPGAGGPQHF	TGTGCCAGCAGTGCCTATCCAGGGGCCGGAGGACCCCAGCATTTT
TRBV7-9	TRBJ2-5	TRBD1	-	CASSPQGAGETQYF	TGTGCCAGCAGCCCACAGGGGGCGGGGGAGACCCAGTACTTC
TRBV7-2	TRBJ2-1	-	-	CASSVDREDEQFF	TGTGCCAGCAGCGTCGACAGGGAGGATGAGCAGTTCTTC
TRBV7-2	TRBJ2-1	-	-	CASSLSTGGIEQFF	TGTGCCAGCAGCTTATCGACGGGGGGCATCGAGCAGTTCTTC
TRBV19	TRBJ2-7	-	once	CASSAGTLTYEQYF	TGTGCCAGTAGTGCAGGAACATTAACCTACGAGCAGTACTTC
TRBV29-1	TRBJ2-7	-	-	CSVLDGANYEQYF	TGCAGCGTTCTCGATGGGGCCAACTACGAGCAGTACTTC
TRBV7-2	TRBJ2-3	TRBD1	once	CASSPGQAGRDTQYF	TGTGCCAGCAGCCCGGGACAGGCGGGGAGGGATACGCAGTATTTT
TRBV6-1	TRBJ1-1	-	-	CASVPGSGREAFF	TGTGCCAGCGTCCCGGGTTCGGGGAGAGAAGCTTTCTTT
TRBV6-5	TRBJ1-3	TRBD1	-	CASRRTGASGHTIYF	TGTGCCAGCAGGCGGACAGGTGCCTCTGGACACACCATATATTTT
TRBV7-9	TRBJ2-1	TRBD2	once	CASSLTSLAGGLDEQFF	TGTGCCAGCAGCCTGACGTCTCTAGCGGGGGGGTTAGATGAGCAGTTCTTC
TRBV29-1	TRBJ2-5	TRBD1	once	CSAGRDSQETQYF	TGCAGCGCGGGACGGGACAGCCAAGAGACCCAGTACTTC
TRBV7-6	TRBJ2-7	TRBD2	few	CASSSNSGRAHYEQYF	TGTGCCAGCAGCTCAAATAGCGGGAGGGCCCACTACGAGCAGTACTTC
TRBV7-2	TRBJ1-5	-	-	CASSRGPPNQPQHF	TGTGCCAGCAGCCGCGGGCCCCCCAATCAGCCCCAGCATTTT
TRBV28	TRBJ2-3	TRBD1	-	CASGDRSLDTQYF	TGTGCCAGCGGGGACAGGAGTTTGGATACGCAGTATTTT
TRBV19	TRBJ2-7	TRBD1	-	CASSIGQGGYYEQYF	TGTGCCAGTAGTATCGGACAGGGAGGATACTACGAGCAGTACTTC
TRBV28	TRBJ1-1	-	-	CASSVPGGGGNTEAFF	TGTGCCAGCAGTGTCCCCGGGGGCGGGGGGAACACTGAAGCTTTCTTT
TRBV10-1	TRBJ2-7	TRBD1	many	CASRGQGTYEQYF	TGCGCCAGCAGGGGACAGGGTACCTACGAGCAGTACTTC
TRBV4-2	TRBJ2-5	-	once	CASSQERGQETQYF	TGTGCCAGCAGCCAAGAACGGGGGCAAGAGACCCAGTACTTC
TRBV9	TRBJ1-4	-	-	CASSPQPGANEKLFF	TGTGCCAGCAGCCCTCAGCCAGGGGCTAATGAAAAACTGTTTTTT
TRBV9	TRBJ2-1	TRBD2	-	CASSALPGLASDEQFF	TGTGCCAGCAGCGCGCTCCCGGGACTAGCATCCGATGAGCAGTTCTTC
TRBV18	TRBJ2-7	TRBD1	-	CASSPLDNTGTGPSEQYF	TGTGCCAGCTCACCACTCGATAACACGGGGACAGGGCCCTCCGAGCAGTACTTC
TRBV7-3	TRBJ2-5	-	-	CASSPGSGETQYF	TGTGCCAGCAGCCCGGGATCGGGGGAGACCCAGTACTTC
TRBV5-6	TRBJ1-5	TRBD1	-	CASSFKSSGTGDNQPQHF	TGTGCCAGCAGCTTTAAGAGTTCCGGGACAGGGGACAATCAGCCCCAGCATTTT
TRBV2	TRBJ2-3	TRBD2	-	CASSGLAGGRTDTQYF	TGTGCCAGCAGTGGATTAGCGGGGGGCCGGACAGATACGCAGTATTTT
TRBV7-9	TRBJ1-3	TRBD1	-	CASSSNDRGTGNTIYF	TGTGCCAGCAGCTCGAATGACAGGGGGACTGGAAACACCATATATTTT
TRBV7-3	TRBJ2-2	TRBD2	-	CASSSRGSGGVEELFF	TGTGCCAGCAGCTCCCGGGGTAGCGGGGGGGTCGAGGAGCTGTTTTTT
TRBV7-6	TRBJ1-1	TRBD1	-	CASSSQGGIGIRGTEAFF	TGTGCCAGCAGCTCACAGGGGGGGATTGGGATTCGCGGCACTGAAGCTTTCTTT